Presented here are 5 T cell receptor beta chains from one specimen sequenced in a study of T cell repertoires in cytomegalovirus infection. TCRdb processed the reads anew with MiXCR; each CDR3 protein has one entry. The repertoire holds roughly 150,000 distinct CDR3 sequences, with roughly a quarter as singletons. Sequenced material: PBMCs. The origin of the receptors is a human donor in good health (CMV status not recorded). Some clones in this sample may be carry-over from other donors' samples.

At least ten counts were recorded for this clonotype. The chain links TRBV7-2 to TRBJ2-1, with 7 bases aligning to TRBD2. After removal of 1 base from V and 9 bases from J, the junction contained 9 bases not matched to a gene. Per the germline V gene, CDR1 is SGHTA and CDR2 is FQGNSA. The CDR3 runs 15 residues. The CDR3: CASSLVLPSGLEQFF. The CDR3, as DNA: TGTGCCAGCAGCTTAGTTTTGCCTAGCGGTCTTGAGCAGTTCTTC.

V gene TRBV14 combines with J gene TRBJ1-6, with 7 positions matching TRBD1. The CDR3 totals 14 residues. V was pared by 5 bases and J by 5 bases, with 3 bases of the junction left unmatched. In germline, CDR1 is SGHDN, CDR2 FVKESK. The CDR3 coding sequence is TGTGCCAGCAGCAGGGGACAGAATAATTCACCCCTCCACTTT. Its protein product is CASSRGQNNSPLHF.

Ten or more counts support this clonotype. V is TRBV6-1 and J is TRBJ2-3; TRBD2 matches at 16 bases. This CDR3 spans 18 amino acids. Trimming removed 6 bases from V and 2 bases from J; junction bases left unmatched: 8. Germline assignment: CDR1 MNHNS and CDR2 SASEGT. The CDR3 DNA reads as TGTGCCAGCAGCCTGGGACTAGCGGGGGGGCAGAACACAGATACGCAGTATTTT. It is translated as CASSLGLAGGQNTDTQYF.

V and J are TRBV11-2 and TRBJ1-1; D ambiguous. Looked up from germline, CDR1 is SGHAT and CDR2 is FQNNGV. CDR3 length: 12 residues. V lost 5 bases and J 10 bases, leaving 14 bases between the germline ends. CDR3 DNA sequence: TGTGCCAGCAGCCCTACCGGAGGGTTAGCTTTCTTT. This sequence encodes CASSPTGGLAFF.

About this clonotype: This could be a read error, since a much larger clone is one nucleotide away. V and J are TRBV11-2 and TRBJ2-5, with 14 bases matching TRBD2. CDR3 size: 16 residues. Germline values: CDR1 SGHAT, CDR2 FQNNGV. As DNA, the CDR3 is TGTGCCGGCAGCTTAGGGACTAGCGGGGGCCAAGAGACCCAGTACTTC. This gives the protein CAGSLGTSGGQETQYF.